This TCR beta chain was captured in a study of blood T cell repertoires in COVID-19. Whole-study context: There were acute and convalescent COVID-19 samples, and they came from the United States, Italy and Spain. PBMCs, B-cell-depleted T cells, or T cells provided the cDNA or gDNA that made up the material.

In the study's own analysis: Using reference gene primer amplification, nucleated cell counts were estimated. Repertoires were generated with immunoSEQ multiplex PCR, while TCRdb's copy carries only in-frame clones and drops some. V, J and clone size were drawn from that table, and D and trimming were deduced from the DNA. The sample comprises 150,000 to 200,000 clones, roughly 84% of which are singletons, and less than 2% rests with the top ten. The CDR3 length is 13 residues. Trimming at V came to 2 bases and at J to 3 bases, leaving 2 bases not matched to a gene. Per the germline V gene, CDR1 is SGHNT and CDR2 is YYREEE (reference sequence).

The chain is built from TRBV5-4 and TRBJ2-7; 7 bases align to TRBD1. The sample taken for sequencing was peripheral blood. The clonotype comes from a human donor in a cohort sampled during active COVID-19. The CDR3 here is CASSFDRDYEQYF. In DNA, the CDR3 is TGTGCCAGCAGCTTTGACAGGGACTACGAGCAGTACTTC.